Below are 3 T cell receptor beta chains sequenced from a single sample in a study of radiation and T cells in renal cell carcinoma. Time point in this sample: blood 2 weeks post-SBRT. Stated treatment: 15 Gy SBRT to primary tumor, nephrectomy 4 weeks later. Some clones are missing from TCRdb's copy, which holds only in-frame ones; the method was immunoSEQ multiplex PCR. This table holds some 120,000 clones, more than 80% found once. The starting material was blood, obtained from a patient whose treatment included radiotherapy and nephrectomy. The receptors were sampled from a woman aged 60-70 years with renal cell carcinoma.

This clone turned up a few times. J is TRBJ1-1 and V is TRBV6-5; a possible D gene is TRBD1 (6 bases). V lost 0 bases and J 2 bases, leaving 10 bases between the germline ends. Germline assignment: CDR1 MNHEY and CDR2 SVGAGI. The CDR3 contains 15 residues. The CDR3 reads CASSYSGQANTEAFF. The CDR3 DNA reads TGTGCCAGCAGTTACTCGGGACAAGCTAACACTGAAGCTTTCTTT.

J is TRBJ2-3 and V is TRBV5-1; TRBD1 is a possible D gene (6 bases). CDR1 is SGHRS and CDR2 is YFSETQ in the germline V gene. This CDR3 is built from 16 residues. V was pared by 5 bases and J by 6 bases, with 22 bases between. The CDR3 sequence is CASRSLDSGEGDTQYF. DNA for the CDR3: TGCGCCAGCAGGTCGCTGGATTCAGGGGAAGGCGATACGCAGTATTTT.

V and J are TRBV7-9 and TRBJ1-1; 10 bases line up with TRBD1. Germline CDR1 SEHNR, CDR2 FQNEAQ (reference sequence). The length of the CDR3 is 16 residues. V gave up 5 bases and J gave up 2 bases; unmatched junction bases: 8. This CDR3 is CASSPGQGVINTEAFF. The DNA for the CDR3 is TGTGCCAGCAGCCCCGGACAGGGGGTGATAAACACTGAAGCTTTCTTT.